The T cell receptor beta chain under discussion was sequenced for a study of response to subunit inactivated influenza vaccine. With regard to this clonotype: Its specificity is not known.

Overall study results and limits: After each seasonal influenza vaccination, few new T cells are recruited, the authors suggested.

Each CDR3 protein gets one entry after TCRdb re-called the RT-PCR reads with MiXCR. The sample lists over 150,000 distinct CDR3 sequences, 9.5% to 12% seen once, with roughly a third in the top ten. Specimen: CD8+ T cells sorted from PBMCs, collected less than 30 months after vaccination. This TCR was recovered from a man in his fifties or sixties who received an inactivated influenza vaccine.

The CDR3 DNA follows: TGTGCCAGCAGTTACTCGGGGCAGTTAGATACGCAGTATTTT. Translating gives CASSYSGQLDTQYF. The chain couples TRBV6-5 to TRBJ2-3; D might be TRBD1 (5 bases). Germline CDR1 is MNHEY and CDR2 is SVGAGI. The CDR3 is 14 residues long. V lost 0 bases to trimming and J lost 5 bases, with 9 bases between them.